Sequencing of this T cell receptor (beta chain) was carried out in a study of T cells in women clearing cervical HPV infection. In the study overall: No precancer developed; the control's incident HPV16 infection cleared within 12 months. General study findings and limits: It is unknown whether associations predate infection; no effector/memory or HPV-specific sorting. Each sample's T-cell count was unknown, possibly confounding richness.

To note about this clone: The antigen remains undetermined.

Data came from immunoSEQ multiplex PCR; TCRdb stores just in-frame clones and leaves some out. The sample includes over 30,000 clones. The TCR comes from a woman between 18 and 75 years old with a cervical HPV16 infection that either progressed to CIN3+ or cleared (not recorded which). The specimen sequenced was blood buffy coat.

The CDR3: CASITWGQGAYEQYF. The DNA read from the CDR3 is TGTGCCAGCATCACTTGGGGACAGGGGGCCTACGAG. The chain has TRBV5-6 and TRBJ2-7, with 11 bases that match TRBD1. The read falls 3 residues short of the CDR3 end, and the missing part is taken from the germline J gene. V shed 6 bases, J shed 2 bases, and the junction held 7 bases outside the gene matches. This CDR3 region has 15 residues. Per germline, CDR1 SGHDT and CDR2 YYEEEE.